This T cell receptor beta chain comes out of a study of tumor and adjacent non-tumor tissue in lung cancer (dated 2018 in TCRdb). About the study as a whole: Patients with adenocarcinoma (approximately 11), squamous cell carcinoma (2) and small cell lung cancer (1) were included in the cohort. Ages among the roughly 15 patients ranged from about 30 to 85 years, there were some 10 men and 5 women, and disease was at TNM stage I to III. Around 31 paired specimens, one tumor and one normal lung sample per patient, were profiled by TCRbeta CDR3 sequencing. The study compared bulk TCRbeta repertoires from lung tumor tissue and matched distant non-tumor lung tissue of roughly 14 lung cancer patients. A total of 95 million to 150 million productive TCRbeta reads were generated by sequencing, corresponding to an average of around 3.8 million reads per sample. Paper-wide results and their limitations: Peripheral blood was not sequenced, so blood TCRbeta repertoires in these lung cancer patients were not examined. The top 100 clones made up a significantly larger cumulative share of the repertoire in normal lung than in tumor tissue. Significantly higher TCR diversity was found in younger patients, and higher tumor TCR diversity was associated with shorter overall and disease-free survival. Neither the sequencing platform nor unique molecular identifiers are named or mentioned anywhere in the methods. The cohort had only 15 patients, and the authors noted that larger samples and more detailed clinical data are needed. Tumor tissue showed significantly greater TCR diversity (inverse Simpson) than normal lung tissue (about 400 vs 180, P = 0.0075, Mann-Whitney U test).

As for this clonotype: Its antigen is unknown. Within one base of it there is no much larger clone, and no base qualities were kept.

The CDR3 has 13 amino acids, counting the end cysteine and phenylalanine. Left in the record is the CDR3 DNA by itself, 39 bases read in frame from the first base. The V end loses 5 bases and the J end loses 6 bases, and a stretch of 13 bases separates them. The CDR1 and CDR2 encoded by the germline V gene (reference sequence) are MNHNY and SVGAGI. The library relied on multiplex PCR. Data came from an Illumina HiSeq 2500. TCRbeta libraries were built by three rounds of nested PCR using primers (Table S4), following protocols modified from ARM-PCR. Before sequencing, PCR products of 200-500 bp were cut from the gel and purified using the QIAquick gel extraction kit. In the original analysis: Reads were cleaned using Trimmomatic, were merged into complete CDR3 sequences using FLASH, and were assigned to V(D)J germline segments using MiTCR. Clonal diversity was computed as the inverse Simpson's index with VDJtools. In-frame sequences without a premature stop codon were defined as productive reads. Starting from the raw public reads, TCRdb applied fastp trimming at Q25, assembled clones with MiXCR and retained in-frame beta chains. Rows matching on CDR3 protein sequence are summarized as one entry with the most common DNA and genes. Here the V and J calls rest on TCRdb's processing, not on the authors' analysis. The sample table records fewer than 80,000 distinct CDR3 sequences; around 70% of these occur just once. Of the sample, approximately 12% falls within the top ten clones.

Bulk unsorted tissue served as the source for RNA extraction, and RNA quality was assessed using a NanoDrop ND-1000 and an Agilent 2100. Donors were newly diagnosed lung cancer patients admitted for thoracic surgery in China between August and November 2014, without prior chemotherapy. Patients with previous radiotherapy or chemotherapy, or with another concurrent cancer, were excluded from the study. Surgical tissue pieces of about 1-2.3 cm3 were preserved in RNAlater solution and were kept at -80 degrees C until use. The sequence joins TRBV6-6 to TRBJ2-5, with a weak D call of TRBD1 (6 bases match). The receptor was derived from a woman in her seventies with non-small cell lung cancer. The specimen sequenced was lung tumor tissue. CDR3 region: CASSRDTAQTQYF. The DNA is as follows: TGTGCCAGCAGTCGGGACACGGCGCAGACCCAGTACTTC.